This entry concerns a single T cell receptor beta chain. Antigen specificity is unknown. This sample was included in a study of response to subunit inactivated influenza vaccine. Study results and limitations: Authors suggested few new T cells are recruited by each seasonal influenza vaccination.

MiXCR, applied by TCRdb to the RT-PCR reads, yields one record per CDR3 protein. Of under 550,000 distinct CDR3 sequences in the sample, roughly 7.9% were seen once. The CDR3 loop spans 16 amino acids. Germline V gives CDR1 MNHEY, CDR2 SVGAGI. Trimming pared 3 bases from V and 0 bases from J, leaving 12 bases between. This TCR came from a man aged 45 to 75 who received an inactivated influenza vaccine. The sample consisted of PBMCs from blood, taken less than 25 months after vaccination. The chain joins TRBV6-5 to TRBJ2-1; D is undetermined. CDR3 sequence reads: CASSYIAASSYNEQFF. The CDR3 DNA sequence: TGTGCCAGCAGTTATATCGCCGCCAGCTCCTACAATGAGCAGTTCTTC.